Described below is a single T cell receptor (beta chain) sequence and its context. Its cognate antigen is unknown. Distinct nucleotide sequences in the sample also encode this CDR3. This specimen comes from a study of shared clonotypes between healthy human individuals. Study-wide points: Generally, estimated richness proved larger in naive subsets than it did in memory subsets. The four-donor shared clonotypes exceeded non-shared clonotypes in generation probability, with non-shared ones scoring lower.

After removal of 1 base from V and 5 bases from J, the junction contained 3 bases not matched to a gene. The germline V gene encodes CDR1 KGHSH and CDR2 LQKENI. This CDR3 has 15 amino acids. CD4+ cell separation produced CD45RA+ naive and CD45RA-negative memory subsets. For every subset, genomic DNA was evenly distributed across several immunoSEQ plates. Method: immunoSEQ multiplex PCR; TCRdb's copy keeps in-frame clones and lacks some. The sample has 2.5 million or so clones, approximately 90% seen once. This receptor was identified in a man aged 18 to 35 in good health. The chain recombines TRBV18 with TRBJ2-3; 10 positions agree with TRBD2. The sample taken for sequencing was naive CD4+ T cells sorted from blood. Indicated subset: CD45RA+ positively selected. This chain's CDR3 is CASSPLAGGKDTQYF. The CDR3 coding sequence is TGTGCCAGCTCACCACTAGCGGGGGGAAAAGATACGCAGTATTTT.